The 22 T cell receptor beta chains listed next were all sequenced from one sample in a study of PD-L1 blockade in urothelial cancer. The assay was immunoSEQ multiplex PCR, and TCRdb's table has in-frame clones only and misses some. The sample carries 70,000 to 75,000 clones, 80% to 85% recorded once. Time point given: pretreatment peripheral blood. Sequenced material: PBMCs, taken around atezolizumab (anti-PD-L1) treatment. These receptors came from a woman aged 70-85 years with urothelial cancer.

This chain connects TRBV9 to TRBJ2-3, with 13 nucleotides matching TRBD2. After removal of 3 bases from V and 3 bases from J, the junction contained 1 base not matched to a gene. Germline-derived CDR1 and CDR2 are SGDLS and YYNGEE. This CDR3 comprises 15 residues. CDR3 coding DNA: TGTGCCAGCAGCGCGGGACTAGCGGGAACAGATACGCAGTATTTT. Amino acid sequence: CASSAGLAGTDTQYF.

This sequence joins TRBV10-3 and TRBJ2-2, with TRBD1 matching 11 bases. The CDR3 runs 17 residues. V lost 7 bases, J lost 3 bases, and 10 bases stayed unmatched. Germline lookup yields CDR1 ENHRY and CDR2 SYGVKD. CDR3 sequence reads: CAIKNRDRGYDTGELFF. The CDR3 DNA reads TGTGCCATCAAAAACCGGGACAGGGGGTATGACACCGGGGAGCTGTTTTTT.

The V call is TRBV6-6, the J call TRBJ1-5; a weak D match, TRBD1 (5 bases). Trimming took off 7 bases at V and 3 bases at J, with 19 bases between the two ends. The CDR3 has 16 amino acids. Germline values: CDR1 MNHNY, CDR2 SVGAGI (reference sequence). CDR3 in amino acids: CASTTLQLGHNQPQHF. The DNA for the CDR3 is TGTGCCAGCACCACACTTCAGTTGGGGCACAATCAGCCCCAGCATTTT.

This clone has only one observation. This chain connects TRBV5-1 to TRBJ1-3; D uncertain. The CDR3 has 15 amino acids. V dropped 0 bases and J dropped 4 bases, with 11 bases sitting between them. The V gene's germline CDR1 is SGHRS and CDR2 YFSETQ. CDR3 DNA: TGCGCCAGCAGCTTGGAAGGCCGGGAAGGAAACACCATATATTTT. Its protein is CASSLEGREGNTIYF.

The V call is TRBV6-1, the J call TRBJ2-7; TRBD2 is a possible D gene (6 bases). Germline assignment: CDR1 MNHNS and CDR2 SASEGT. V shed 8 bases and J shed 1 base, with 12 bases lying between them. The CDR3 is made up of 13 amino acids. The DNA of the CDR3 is TGTGCCAGCGTGCCGGGGGTGTCCTACGAGCAGTACTTC. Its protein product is CASVPGVSYEQYF.

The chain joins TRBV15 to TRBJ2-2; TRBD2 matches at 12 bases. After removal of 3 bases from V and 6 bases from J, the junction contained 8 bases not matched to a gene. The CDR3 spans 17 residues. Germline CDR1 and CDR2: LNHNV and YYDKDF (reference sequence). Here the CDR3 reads CATSRASGRVKAGELFF. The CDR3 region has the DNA TGTGCCACCAGCAGGGCTAGCGGGAGGGTGAAGGCCGGGGAGCTGTTTTTT. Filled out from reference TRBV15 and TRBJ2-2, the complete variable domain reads DAMVIQNPRYQVTQFGKPVTLSCSQTLNHNVMYWYQQKSSQAPKLLFHYYDKDFNNEADTPDNFQSRRPNTSFCFLDIRSPGLGDTAMYLCATSRASGRVKAGELFFGEGSRLTVL.

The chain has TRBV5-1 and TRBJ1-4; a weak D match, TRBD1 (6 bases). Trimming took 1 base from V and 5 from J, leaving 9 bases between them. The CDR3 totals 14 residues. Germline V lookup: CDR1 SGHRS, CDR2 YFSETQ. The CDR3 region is CASSLNRVNEKLFF. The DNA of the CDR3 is TGCGCCAGCAGCTTGAACAGGGTAAATGAAAAACTGTTTTTT.

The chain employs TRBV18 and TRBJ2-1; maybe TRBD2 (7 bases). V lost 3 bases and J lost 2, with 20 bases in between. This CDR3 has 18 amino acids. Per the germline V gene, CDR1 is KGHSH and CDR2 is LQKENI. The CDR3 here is CASSPFQGRAGAYNEQFF. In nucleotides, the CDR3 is TGTGCCAGCTCACCTTTTCAGGGGAGGGCCGGGGCCTACAATGAGCAGTTCTTC.

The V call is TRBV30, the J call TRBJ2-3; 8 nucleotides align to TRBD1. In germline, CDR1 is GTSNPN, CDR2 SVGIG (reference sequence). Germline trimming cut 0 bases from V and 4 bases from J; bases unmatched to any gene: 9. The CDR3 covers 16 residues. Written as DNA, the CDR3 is TGTGCCTGGAGTGTAGTTACAGGGGGTAATGCAGATACGCAGTATTTT. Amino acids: CAWSVVTGGNADTQYF.

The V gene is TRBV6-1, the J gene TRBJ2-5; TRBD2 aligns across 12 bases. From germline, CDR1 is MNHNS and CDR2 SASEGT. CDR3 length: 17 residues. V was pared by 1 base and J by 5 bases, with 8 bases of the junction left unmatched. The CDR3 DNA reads TGTGCCAGCAGTGAAGGACTAGCGGGAGATCTAAGGGAGACCCAGTACTTC. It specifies CASSEGLAGDLRETQYF.

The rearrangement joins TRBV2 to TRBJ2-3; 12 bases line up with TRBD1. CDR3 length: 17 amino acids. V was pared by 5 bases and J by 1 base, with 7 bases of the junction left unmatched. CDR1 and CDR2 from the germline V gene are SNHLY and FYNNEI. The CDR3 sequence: CASSPGTGGGGTDTQYF. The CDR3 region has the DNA TGTGCCAGCAGTCCCGGGACAGGGGGCGGTGGCACAGATACGCAGTATTTT.

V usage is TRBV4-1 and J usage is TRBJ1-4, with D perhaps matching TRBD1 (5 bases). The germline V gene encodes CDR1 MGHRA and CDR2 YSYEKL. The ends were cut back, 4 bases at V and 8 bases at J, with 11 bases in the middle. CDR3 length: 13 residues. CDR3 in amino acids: CASSPRGSEKLFF. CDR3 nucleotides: TGCGCCAGCAGCCCCCGGGGGAGCGAAAAACTGTTTTTT.

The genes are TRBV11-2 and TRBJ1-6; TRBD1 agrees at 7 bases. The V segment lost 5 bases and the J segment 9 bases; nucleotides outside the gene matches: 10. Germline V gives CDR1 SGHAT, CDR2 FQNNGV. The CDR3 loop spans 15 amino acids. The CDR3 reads CASSLHRGETSPLHF. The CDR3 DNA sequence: TGTGCCAGCAGCCTCCACAGGGGCGAGACTTCACCCCTCCACTTT.

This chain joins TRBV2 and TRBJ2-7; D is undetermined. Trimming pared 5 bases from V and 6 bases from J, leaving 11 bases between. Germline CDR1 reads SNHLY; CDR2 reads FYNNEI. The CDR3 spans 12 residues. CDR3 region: CASSFFPVEQYF. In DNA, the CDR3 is TGTGCCAGCAGTTTCTTTCCCGTCGAGCAGTACTTC. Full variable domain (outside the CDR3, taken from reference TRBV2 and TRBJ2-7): EPEVTQTPSHQVTQMGQEVILRCVPISNHLYFYWYRQILGQKVEFLVSFYNNEISEKSEIFDDQFSVERPDGSNFTLKIRSTKLEDSAMYFCASSFFPVEQYFGPGTRLTVT.

The CDR3 reads CASSPTAVNEKLFF. The CDR3 DNA sequence: TGTGCCAGTAGTCCTACAGCGGTTAATGAAAAACTGTTTTTT. This rearrangement joins TRBV19 to TRBJ1-4, with D unresolved. V lost 5 bases and J 4 bases, leaving 11 bases between the germline ends. The CDR3 consists of 14 residues. Germline CDR1 reads LNHDA; CDR2 reads SQIVND (reference sequence).

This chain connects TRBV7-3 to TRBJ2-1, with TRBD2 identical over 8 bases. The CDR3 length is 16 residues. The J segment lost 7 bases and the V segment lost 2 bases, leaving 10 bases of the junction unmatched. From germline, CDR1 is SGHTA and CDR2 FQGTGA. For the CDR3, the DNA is TGTGCCAGCAGCTTATGGGCGGGAGGACTAGGGAATGAGCAGTTCTTC. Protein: CASSLWAGGLGNEQFF. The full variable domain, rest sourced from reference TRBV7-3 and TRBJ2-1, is GAGVSQTPSNKVTEKGKYVELRCDPISGHTALYWYRQSLGQGPEFLIYFQGTGAADDSGLPNDRFFAVRPEGSVSTLKIQRTERGDSAVYLCASSLWAGGLGNEQFFGPGTRLTVL.

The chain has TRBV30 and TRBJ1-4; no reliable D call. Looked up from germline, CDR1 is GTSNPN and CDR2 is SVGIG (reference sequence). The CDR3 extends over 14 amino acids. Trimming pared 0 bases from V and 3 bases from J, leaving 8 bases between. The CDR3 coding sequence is TGTGCCTGGAGTGTTGGGCTGGCTAATGAAAAACTGTTTTTT. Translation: CAWSVGLANEKLFF.

This chain's CDR3 is CASSLAYPGGGLKNIQYF. Written as DNA, the CDR3 is TGTGCCAGCAGCTTAGCCTACCCGGGGGGGGGCCTCAAAAACATTCAGTACTTC. The chain links TRBV7-6 to TRBJ2-4, with 8 bases matching TRBD2. Germline-derived CDR1 and CDR2 are SGHVS and FNYEAQ. After removal of 0 bases from V and 3 bases from J, the junction contained 10 bases not matched to a gene. This CDR3 contains 18 residues.

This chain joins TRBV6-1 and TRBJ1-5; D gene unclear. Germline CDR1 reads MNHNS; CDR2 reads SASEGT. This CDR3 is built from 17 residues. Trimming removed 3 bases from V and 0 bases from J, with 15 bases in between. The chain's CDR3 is CASSDINRFSSNQPQHF. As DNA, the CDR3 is TGTGCCAGCAGTGATATCAATAGATTCTCTAGCAATCAGCCCCAGCATTTT.

The CDR3 loop is CASSPLAQGYYGYTF. In nucleotides, the CDR3 is TGTGCCAGCTCACCCCTCGCACAGGGGTACTATGGCTACACCTTC. The rearrangement links TRBV18 to TRBJ1-2; 7 bases line up with TRBD1. J was trimmed by 3 bases and V by 3 bases; bases with no gene match: 7. The CDR3 runs to 15 residues. Germline V gene data show CDR1 as KGHSH and CDR2 as LQKENI.

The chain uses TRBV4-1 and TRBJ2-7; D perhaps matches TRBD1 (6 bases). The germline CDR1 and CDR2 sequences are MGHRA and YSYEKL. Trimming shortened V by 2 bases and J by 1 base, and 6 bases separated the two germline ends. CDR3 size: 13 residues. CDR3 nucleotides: TGCGCCAGCAGCCAAACAGGGTCCTACGAGCAGTACTTC. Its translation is CASSQTGSYEQYF.

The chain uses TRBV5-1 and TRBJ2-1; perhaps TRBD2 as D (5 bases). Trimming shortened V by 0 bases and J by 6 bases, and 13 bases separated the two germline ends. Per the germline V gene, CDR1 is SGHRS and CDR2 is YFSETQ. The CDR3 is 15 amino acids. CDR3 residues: CASSLDLSGLNEQFF. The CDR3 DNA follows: TGCGCCAGCAGCTTGGACCTCAGCGGTCTCAATGAGCAGTTCTTC. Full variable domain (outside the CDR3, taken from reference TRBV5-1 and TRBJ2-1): KAGVTQTPRYLIKTRGQQVTLSCSPISGHRSVSWYQQTPGQGLQFLFEYFSETQRNKGNFPGRFSGRQFSNSRSEMNVSTLELGDSALYLCASSLDLSGLNEQFFGPGTRLTVL.